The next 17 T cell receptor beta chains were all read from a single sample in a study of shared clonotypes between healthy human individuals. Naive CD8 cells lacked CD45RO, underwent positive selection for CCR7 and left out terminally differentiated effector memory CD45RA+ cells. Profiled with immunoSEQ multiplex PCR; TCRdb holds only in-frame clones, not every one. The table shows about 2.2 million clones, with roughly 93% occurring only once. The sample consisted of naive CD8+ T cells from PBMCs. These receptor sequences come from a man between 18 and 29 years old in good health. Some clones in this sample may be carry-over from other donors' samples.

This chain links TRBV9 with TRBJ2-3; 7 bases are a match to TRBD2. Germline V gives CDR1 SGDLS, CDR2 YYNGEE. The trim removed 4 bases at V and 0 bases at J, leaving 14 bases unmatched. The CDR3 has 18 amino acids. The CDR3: CASSPLAALLLSTDTQYF. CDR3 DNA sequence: TGTGCCAGCAGCCCCCTAGCGGCCTTACTCCTAAGCACAGATACGCAGTATTTT.

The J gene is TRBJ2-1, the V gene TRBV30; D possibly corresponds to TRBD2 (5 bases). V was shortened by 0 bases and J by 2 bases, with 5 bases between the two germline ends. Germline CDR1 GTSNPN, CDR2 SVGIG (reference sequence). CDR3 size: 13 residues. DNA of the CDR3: TGTGCCTGGAGTGTACTAGCCTACAATGAGCAGTTCTTC. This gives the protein CAWSVLAYNEQFF.

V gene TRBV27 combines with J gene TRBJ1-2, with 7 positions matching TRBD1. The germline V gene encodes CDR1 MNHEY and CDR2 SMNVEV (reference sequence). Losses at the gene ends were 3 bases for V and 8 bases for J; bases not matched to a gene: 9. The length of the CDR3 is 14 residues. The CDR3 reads CASSFGGGGAGYTF. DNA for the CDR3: TGTGCCAGCAGTTTTGGAGGGGGCGGTGCGGGCTACACCTTC.

In nucleotides, the CDR3 is TGTGCCAGCAGCTTCGGTTACGACGGTGAGCAGTTCTTC. This encodes CASSFGYDGEQFF. The V call is TRBV11-1, the J call TRBJ2-1; D gene ambiguous. CDR1 and CDR2 from the germline V gene are SGHAT and FQDESV (reference sequence). The CDR3 length is 13 residues. The V gene lost 3 bases and the J gene lost 9 bases, with 12 bases spanning the gap.

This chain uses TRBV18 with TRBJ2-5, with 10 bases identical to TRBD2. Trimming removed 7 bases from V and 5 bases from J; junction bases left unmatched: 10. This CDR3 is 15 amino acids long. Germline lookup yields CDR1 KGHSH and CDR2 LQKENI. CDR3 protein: CASYTGTSVGETQYF. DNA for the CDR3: TGTGCCAGCTACACCGGGACTAGCGTTGGGGAGACCCAGTACTTC.

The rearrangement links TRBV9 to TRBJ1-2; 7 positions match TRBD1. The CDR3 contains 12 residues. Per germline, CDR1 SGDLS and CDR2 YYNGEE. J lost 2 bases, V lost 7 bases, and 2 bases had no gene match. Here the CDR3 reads CASQGQNYGYTF. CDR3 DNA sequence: TGTGCCAGCCAGGGACAGAACTATGGCTACACCTTC.

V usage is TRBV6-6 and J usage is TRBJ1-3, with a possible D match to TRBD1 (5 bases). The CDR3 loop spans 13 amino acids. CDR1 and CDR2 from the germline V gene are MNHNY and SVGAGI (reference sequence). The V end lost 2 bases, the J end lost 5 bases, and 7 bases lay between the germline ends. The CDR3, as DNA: TGTGCCAGCAGTTACACGGACAGAAACACCATATATTTT. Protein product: CASSYTDRNTIYF.

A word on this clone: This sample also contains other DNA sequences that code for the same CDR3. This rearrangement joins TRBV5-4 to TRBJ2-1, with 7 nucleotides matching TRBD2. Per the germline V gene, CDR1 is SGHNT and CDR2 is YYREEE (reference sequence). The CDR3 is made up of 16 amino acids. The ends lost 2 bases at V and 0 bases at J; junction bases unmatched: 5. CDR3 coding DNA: TGTGCCAGCAGCTTCCTAGCGGTGAGCTCCTACAATGAGCAGTTCTTC. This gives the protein CASSFLAVSSYNEQFF.

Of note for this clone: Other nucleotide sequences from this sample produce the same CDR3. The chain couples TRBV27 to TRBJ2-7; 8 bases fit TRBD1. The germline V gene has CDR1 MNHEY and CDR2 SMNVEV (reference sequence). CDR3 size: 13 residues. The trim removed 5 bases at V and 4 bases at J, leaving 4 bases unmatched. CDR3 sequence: CASSPRQGYEQYF. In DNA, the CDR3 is TGTGCCAGCAGTCCCCGACAGGGGTACGAGCAGTACTTC.

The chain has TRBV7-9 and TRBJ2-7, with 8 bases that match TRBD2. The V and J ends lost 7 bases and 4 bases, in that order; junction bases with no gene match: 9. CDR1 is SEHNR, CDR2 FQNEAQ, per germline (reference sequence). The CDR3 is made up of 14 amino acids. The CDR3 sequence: CASTESGSIYEQYF. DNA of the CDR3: TGTGCCAGCACCGAAAGCGGGAGTATTTACGAGCAGTACTTC.

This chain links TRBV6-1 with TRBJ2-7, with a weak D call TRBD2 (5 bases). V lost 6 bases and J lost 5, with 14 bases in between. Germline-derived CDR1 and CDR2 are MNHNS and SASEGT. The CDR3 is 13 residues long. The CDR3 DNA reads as TGTGCCAGCAGGACGGGATCTTTGGACGAGCAGTACTTC. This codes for CASRTGSLDEQYF.

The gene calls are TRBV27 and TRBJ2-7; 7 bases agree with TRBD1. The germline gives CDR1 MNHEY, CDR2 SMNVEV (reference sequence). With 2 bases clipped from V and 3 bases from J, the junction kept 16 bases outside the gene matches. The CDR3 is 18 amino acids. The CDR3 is CASSLRRGQSPLDYEQYF. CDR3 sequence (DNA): TGTGCCAGCAGTTTACGCCGGGGACAGAGCCCTTTGGACTACGAGCAGTACTTC.

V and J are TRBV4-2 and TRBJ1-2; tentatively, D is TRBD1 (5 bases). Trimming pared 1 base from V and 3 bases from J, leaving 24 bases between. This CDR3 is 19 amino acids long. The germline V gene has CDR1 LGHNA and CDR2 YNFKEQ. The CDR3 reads CASSQVLSEGIRSDYGYTF. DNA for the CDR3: TGTGCCAGCAGCCAAGTTTTAAGTGAGGGGATAAGATCGGACTATGGCTACACCTTC.

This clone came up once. CDR3 residues: CASLPDRVPEQYF. The CDR3 DNA sequence: TGTGCCAGCCTCCCGGACAGGGTACCCGAGCAGTACTTC. The chain couples TRBV2 to TRBJ2-7; 8 nucleotides agree with TRBD1. This CDR3 has 13 residues. The germline gives CDR1 SNHLY, CDR2 FYNNEI. V shed 8 bases and J 6 bases; nucleotides not matched to a gene: 9.

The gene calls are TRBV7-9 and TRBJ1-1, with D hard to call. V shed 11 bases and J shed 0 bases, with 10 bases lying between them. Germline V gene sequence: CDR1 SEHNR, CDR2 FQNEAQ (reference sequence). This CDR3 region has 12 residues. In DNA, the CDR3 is TGTGCCGCAGGCTCAATGAACACTGAAGCTTTCTTT. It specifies CAAGSMNTEAFF.

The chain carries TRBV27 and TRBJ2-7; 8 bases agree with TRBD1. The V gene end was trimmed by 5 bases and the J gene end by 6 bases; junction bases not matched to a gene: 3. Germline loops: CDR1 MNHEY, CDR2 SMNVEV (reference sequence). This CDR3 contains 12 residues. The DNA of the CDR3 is TGTGCCAGCAGTCCTGACAGGGGCGAGCAGTACTTC. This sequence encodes CASSPDRGEQYF.

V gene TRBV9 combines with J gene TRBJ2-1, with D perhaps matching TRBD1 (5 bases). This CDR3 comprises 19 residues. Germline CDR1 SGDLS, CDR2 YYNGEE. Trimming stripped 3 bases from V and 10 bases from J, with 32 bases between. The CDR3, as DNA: TGTGCCAGCAGCGCCCGACAGACGATCGGATATCTAGATATATTGGAGCAGTTCTTC. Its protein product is CASSARQTIGYLDILEQFF.